Sequencing of this T cell receptor beta chain was carried out in a study of T-cell reconstitution after alpha-beta-depleted transplantation in children. Unique molecular identifiers featured in how the TCRbeta library was prepared. TCRdb reprocessed the PCR reads via MiXCR and lists one record per CDR3 protein. Among some 220,000 distinct CDR3 sequences listed, roughly a tenth were seen once. The CDR3 consists of 14 residues. V was trimmed by 3 bases and J by 2 bases, leaving 11 bases between them. Looked up from germline, CDR1 is SGHDT and CDR2 is YYEEEE. The chain uses TRBV5-6 and TRBJ1-1, with TRBD1 as a possible D gene (6 bases). Sequencing was performed on PBMCs from the stem cell graft donor, taken from the stem cell graft. This TCR derives from a human donor who donated a stem cell graft to a child with acute lymphoblastic leukemia. The CDR3 DNA reads as TGTGCCAGCAGCTGGGACATGGTCAACACTGAAGCTTTCTTT. This codes for CASSWDMVNTEAFF.